This T cell receptor (beta chain) is drawn from a study of cytomegalovirus exposure and HLA in healthy donors. Study information: Early released data had tens of millions of unique TCRs, all coming from HLA-typed donors. Study findings and constraints: In vitro data verified a few CMV-associated chains as specific for CMV antigens.

In its sample, this clone was seen a few times. Its antigen is still unknown. CDR3 length equals 14 residues. Germline V gives CDR1 MNHNS, CDR2 SASEGT. Trimming took off 5 bases at V and 4 bases at J, with 14 bases between the two ends. The PCR employed 60 Vbeta primers together with 13 Jbeta primers. The assay was immunoSEQ multiplex PCR, and TCRdb's table has in-frame clones only and misses some. The data show about 200,000 clones, roughly 80% seen once. Sequencing was performed on PBMCs. This TCR derives from a young woman in good health and CMV-seronegative. The chain carries TRBV6-1 and TRBJ1-1, with D maybe TRBD1 (5 bases). CDR3 DNA sequence: TGTGCCAGCAGTTTCCGGGCCGGGGGCACTGAAGCTTTCTTT. Encoded protein: CASSFRAGGTEAFF.